Each of the 3 T cell receptor beta chains below was sequenced from the same sample in a study of cytomegalovirus exposure and HLA in healthy donors. A multiplex PCR was run with 60 Vbeta primers and 13 Jbeta primers. The protocol was immunoSEQ multiplex PCR, while the TCRdb copy is restricted to in-frame clones and leaves out a portion. The sample carries 150,000 to 200,000 clones, roughly 78% recorded once. The material sequenced was PBMCs. These receptors all stem from a man aged 35 to 55 in good health and CMV-seronegative.

This chain uses TRBV19 with TRBJ2-5; 9 bases agree with TRBD1. The assigned J gene may be wrong: the sequence end matches TRBJ2-7 better. Germline-derived CDR1 and CDR2 are LNHDA and SQIVND (reference sequence). This CDR3 comprises 14 residues. The CDR3 DNA reads as TGTGCCAGTACCTTGGACAGGGGCTCCTACGAGCAGTACTTC. It encodes CASTLDRGSYEQYF.

A remark on this clone: Compared with germline, one end of the junction differs, possibly owing to a read error. The rearrangement joins TRBV27 to TRBJ2-7, with 9 bases that match TRBD1. The V gene's germline CDR1 is MNHEY and CDR2 SMNVEV (reference sequence). CDR3 length: 14 residues. The CDR3 here is CAGSFNRGQYEQYF. DNA of the CDR3: TGTGCCGGCAGTTTCAACAGGGGGCAGTACGAGCAGTACTTC.

This chain uses TRBV10-3 with TRBJ2-7, with 7 bases lining up with TRBD2. V was pared by 5 bases and J by 5 bases, with 3 bases of the junction left unmatched. From germline, CDR1 is ENHRY and CDR2 SYGVKD. The CDR3 totals 12 residues. CDR3 in amino acids: CAISWEGNEQYF. In DNA form, the CDR3 reads TGTGCCATCAGTTGGGAGGGGAACGAGCAGTACTTC.